This TCR beta chain was profiled in a study of T-cell memory formation after mild COVID-19. In the study overall: Largely, the TCR clusters proved donor specific. Study-wide results and limits: Day 15 to 85 contracting clones showed balanced CD4/CD8; later expanders leaned CD4+. Second-wave clones with a day 37 peak had unconfirmed SARS-CoV-2 specificity.

Using its own MiXCR run on the 5' RACE reads, TCRdb lists one record per CDR3 protein. The table has more than 450,000 distinct CDR3 sequences, roughly 18% seen once. Only a few counts were recorded for this clonotype. Antigen specificity is unknown. This CDR3 spans 15 amino acids. Per the germline V gene, CDR1 is MGHDK and CDR2 is SYGVNS. V was shortened by 8 bases and J by 3 bases, with 17 bases between the two germline ends. This sequence originates from an adult woman who had mild COVID-19 (a few samples of this study predate the infection). Cell type and time point are not known. Sequenced input: PBMCs or a T cell subset sorted from them (not recorded which). The chain is built from TRBV25-1 and TRBJ2-1; D uncertain. The CDR3 bases are TGTGCCAGCGCCCCCGAAGGCCGCTACTACAATGAGCAGTTCTTC. Translated: CASAPEGRYYNEQFF.